Shown below are 23 T cell receptor beta chains from a single sample sequenced in a study of T cells in narcolepsy. The protocol was immunoSEQ multiplex PCR, while the TCRdb copy is restricted to in-frame clones and leaves out a portion. Among roughly 30,000 clones listed, about 87% were seen once. The specimen was memory (CD45RA-) CD4+ T cells from blood. Receptors were obtained from a human donor in good health.

As for this clone: One end of the junction does not line up with germline, which may come from a read error. The chain has TRBV18 and TRBJ2-6; no clear D. CDR3 length: 14 residues. Germline loops: CDR1 KGHSH, CDR2 LQKENI. This CDR3 reads CASSPLSRANVLTF. As DNA, the CDR3 is TGTGCCAGCTCTCCCCTCTCTAGGGCCAACGTCCTGACTTTC.

The chain joins TRBV7-9 to TRBJ1-2; D gene ambiguous. Trimming removed 0 bases at V and 9 bases at J, with 8 bases between. The CDR3 contains 12 residues. CDR1 and CDR2 (germline): SEHNR, FQNEAQ (reference sequence). CDR3 residues: CASSLAIESYTF. CDR3 in DNA: TGTGCCAGCAGCTTAGCGATAGAAAGCTACACCTTC. The full variable domain, completed using reference TRBV7-9 and TRBJ1-2, is DTGVSQNPRHKITKRGQNVTFRCDPISEHNRLYWYRQTLGQGPEFLTYFQNEAQLEKSRLLSDRFSAERPKGSFSTLEIQRTEQGDSAMYLCASSLAIESYTFGSGTRLTVV.

The chain uses TRBV11-2 and TRBJ2-1; TRBD2 aligns across 11 bases. With 5 bases clipped from V and 1 base from J, the junction kept 4 bases outside the gene matches. Looked up from germline, CDR1 is SGHAT and CDR2 is FQNNGV. CDR3 length: 16 amino acids. The CDR3 region is CASSHTSGGSYNEQFF. The DNA for the CDR3 is TGTGCCAGCAGCCACACTAGCGGGGGATCCTACAATGAGCAGTTCTTC.

About this clone: Other DNA sequences within the sample encode an identical CDR3. J is TRBJ1-6 and V is TRBV29-1; D is undetermined. The CDR3 consists of 12 residues. Looked up from germline, CDR1 is SQVTM and CDR2 is ANQGSEA. V shed 5 bases and J shed 7 bases, with 9 bases lying between them. The CDR3: CSVRDGNSPLHF. The CDR3 nucleotides are TGCAGCGTTCGAGACGGGAATTCACCCCTCCACTTT. Full variable domain (remainder filled in from reference TRBV29-1 and TRBJ1-6): SAVISQKPSRDICQRGTSLTIQCQVDSQVTMMFWYRQQPGQSLTLIATANQGSEATYESGFVIDKFPISRPNLTFSTLTVSNMSPEDSSIYLCSVRDGNSPLHFGNGTRLTVT.

The rearrangement links TRBV7-6 to TRBJ2-3; a possible D gene is TRBD1 (6 bases). Deletions cut 5 bases from V and 0 bases from J, with 18 bases between. Looked up from germline, CDR1 is SGHVS and CDR2 is FNYEAQ. This CDR3 has 17 amino acids. As DNA, the CDR3 is TGTGCCAGCAGCGATAAAGTGGGACAAGGAAGCACAGATACGCAGTATTTT. This encodes CASSDKVGQGSTDTQYF.

The V and J genes are TRBV7-9 and TRBJ2-3; D perhaps matches TRBD1 (5 bases). This CDR3 comprises 14 residues. The germline V gene encodes CDR1 SEHNR and CDR2 FQNEAQ (reference sequence). Trimming shortened V by 5 bases and J by 2 bases, and 11 bases separated the two germline ends. In nucleotides, the CDR3 is TGTGCCAGCAGCCAGGGATCCCCCACAGATACGCAGTATTTT. Translated: CASSQGSPTDTQYF.

The genes are TRBV18 and TRBJ2-7, with 8 bases matching TRBD1. Unmatched junction bases numbered 5, after V lost 1 base and J lost 3 bases. CDR3 size: 15 residues. Germline V gives CDR1 KGHSH, CDR2 LQKENI. CDR3 amino acids: CASSPRGQGIYEQYF. The CDR3, as DNA: TGTGCCAGCTCACCACGAGGACAGGGAATCTACGAGCAGTACTTC.

The chain combines TRBV10-3 with TRBJ2-7, with 7 bases that match TRBD2. Germline trimming cut 0 bases from V and 2 bases from J; bases unmatched to any gene: 4. The CDR3 totals 15 residues. Germline V gives CDR1 ENHRY, CDR2 SYGVKD. Here the CDR3 reads CAISESLAAAYEQYF. In DNA form, the CDR3 reads TGTGCCATCAGTGAGTCGCTAGCGGCCGCCTACGAGCAGTACTTC.

The V call is TRBV9, the J call TRBJ2-4; perhaps TRBD2 as D (6 bases). V lost 4 bases to trimming and J lost 7 bases, with 15 bases between them. The CDR3 contains 14 residues. Germline values: CDR1 SGDLS, CDR2 YYNGEE. For the CDR3, the DNA is TGTGCCAGCAGCCCCGCCCAGGGACTGAACATTCAGTACTTC. It translates to CASSPAQGLNIQYF.

J is TRBJ1-3 and V is TRBV7-2; D is unclear. This CDR3 contains 12 residues. CDR1 is SGHTA, CDR2 FQGNSA, per germline. V gave up 1 base and J gave up 4 bases, with 2 bases separating them. The CDR3 DNA reads TGTGCCAGCAGCTTAGGGGGAAACACCATATATTTT. Translated, it gives CASSLGGNTIYF.

V is TRBV11-3 and J is TRBJ2-3; 13 nucleotides match TRBD2. The CDR3 is 16 residues long. The ends lost 5 bases at V and 6 bases at J; junction bases unmatched: 8. Germline V CDR1 and CDR2: SGHNT, YENEEA. CDR3 sequence reads: CASSLGLAGVVDTQYF. The CDR3 bases are TGTGCCAGCAGCCTAGGACTAGCGGGGGTTGTGGATACGCAGTATTTT.

This chain connects TRBV4-2 to TRBJ2-1, with 9 bases lining up with TRBD2. Germline-derived CDR1 and CDR2 are LGHNA and YNFKEQ. This CDR3 comprises 15 residues. Trimming at V came to 0 bases and at J to 5 bases, leaving 2 bases not matched to a gene. DNA of the CDR3: TGTGCCAGCAGCCAAGATAGCGGGGGACACAATGAGCAGTTCTTC. This sequence encodes CASSQDSGGHNEQFF.

The CDR3 is CASRGTGGSNQPQHF. Here the CDR3 DNA reads TGTGCCAGTCGGGGGACAGGGGGTAGCAATCAGCCCCAGCATTTT. V and J are TRBV27 and TRBJ1-5; 11 bases match TRBD1. Germline V CDR1 and CDR2: MNHEY, SMNVEV (reference sequence). J was trimmed by 0 bases and V by 9 bases; bases with no gene match: 4. This CDR3 has 15 amino acids.

This sequence joins TRBV2 and TRBJ1-2, with 7 bases matching TRBD1. The V segment lost 7 bases and the J segment 5 bases; nucleotides outside the gene matches: 7. The germline gives CDR1 SNHLY, CDR2 FYNNEI. The CDR3 has 13 residues. CDR3 in amino acids: CASILRQGYGYTF. The DNA of the CDR3 is TGTGCCAGCATTCTCCGACAGGGTTATGGCTACACCTTC.

The gene calls are TRBV9 and TRBJ1-6; no firm D call. The ends were cut back, 0 bases at V and 16 bases at J, with 14 bases in the middle. The germline gives CDR1 SGDLS, CDR2 YYNGEE. The CDR3 runs 13 residues. The CDR3 sequence is CASSVVLGSLLHF. CDR3 coding DNA: TGTGCCAGCAGCGTAGTTTTGGGAAGCCTTCTCCACTTT.

In DNA form, the CDR3 reads TGTGCCAGCAGCGTAGCCCAAGGACAGTGGGGTTCACCCCTCCACTTT. Residues: CASSVAQGQWGSPLHF. The chain combines TRBV9 with TRBJ1-6, with D tentatively TRBD1 (6 bases). The germline V and J ends were trimmed by 0 bases and 9 bases, with 16 bases remaining between them. The CDR3 is 16 amino acids. CDR1 and CDR2 from the germline V gene are SGDLS and YYNGEE.

V and J are TRBV10-3 and TRBJ1-1; no clear D gene. Trimming cost V 2 bases and J 1 base, with 5 bases left between them. The CDR3 runs 13 residues. Looked up from germline, CDR1 is ENHRY and CDR2 is SYGVKD. CDR3 nucleotides: TGTGCCATCAGTGAGGAAACGAACACTGAAGCTTTCTTT. It is translated as CAISEETNTEAFF.

V is TRBV19 and J is TRBJ2-5, with no clear D. Trimming took off 3 bases at V and 5 bases at J, with 10 bases between the two ends. Germline CDR1 LNHDA, CDR2 SQIVND (reference sequence). The CDR3 runs to 13 residues. CDR3 sequence: CASSMGLAETQYF. DNA of the CDR3: TGTGCCAGTAGTATGGGTCTGGCTGAGACCCAGTACTTC.

The rearrangement uses TRBV15 and TRBJ2-5; D is unresolved. Germline CDR1 reads LNHNV; CDR2 reads YYDKDF (reference sequence). The ends were cut back, 9 bases at V and 2 bases at J, with 10 bases in the middle. This CDR3 contains 12 residues. The CDR3 loop is CATAIGQETQYF. The CDR3 coding sequence is TGTGCCACGGCGATCGGGCAAGAGACCCAGTACTTC.

The V call is TRBV6-5, the J call TRBJ1-1, with a possible D match to TRBD1 (5 bases). Per germline, CDR1 MNHEY and CDR2 SVGAGI. This CDR3 is built from 14 residues. The V end lost 5 bases, the J end lost 1 base, and 11 bases lay between the germline ends. The chain's CDR3 is CASSADRQNTEAFF. Here the CDR3 DNA reads TGTGCCAGCAGTGCTGACAGACAGAACACTGAAGCTTTCTTT.

The chain combines TRBV6-1 with TRBJ1-2; no clear D gene. Germline lookup yields CDR1 MNHNS and CDR2 SASEGT. Trimming pared 2 bases from V and 11 bases from J, leaving 18 bases between. This CDR3 is 14 amino acids long. The chain's CDR3 is CASSEIRGDRRYTF. CDR3 DNA sequence: TGTGCCAGCAGTGAAATTCGGGGAGACCGGAGGTACACCTTC.

The V and J genes are TRBV5-1 and TRBJ2-1; 9 nucleotides align to TRBD2. The CDR3 spans 15 residues. V was pared by 0 bases and J by 6 bases, with 4 bases of the junction left unmatched. The germline V gene has CDR1 SGHRS and CDR2 YFSETQ. CDR3 residues: CASSLASGDGNEQFF. The CDR3 DNA reads as TGCGCCAGCAGCTTGGCTAGCGGGGATGGCAATGAGCAGTTCTTC.

The J gene is TRBJ1-2, the V gene TRBV19; 7 nucleotides align to TRBD1. The CDR3 is made up of 15 amino acids. Germline CDR1 is LNHDA and CDR2 is SQIVND (reference sequence). The V segment lost 5 bases and the J segment 10 bases; nucleotides outside the gene matches: 16. Here the CDR3 reads CASSPPDGDSRYYTF. In DNA, the CDR3 is TGTGCCAGTAGTCCTCCCGACGGGGACAGCCGCTACTACACCTTC.